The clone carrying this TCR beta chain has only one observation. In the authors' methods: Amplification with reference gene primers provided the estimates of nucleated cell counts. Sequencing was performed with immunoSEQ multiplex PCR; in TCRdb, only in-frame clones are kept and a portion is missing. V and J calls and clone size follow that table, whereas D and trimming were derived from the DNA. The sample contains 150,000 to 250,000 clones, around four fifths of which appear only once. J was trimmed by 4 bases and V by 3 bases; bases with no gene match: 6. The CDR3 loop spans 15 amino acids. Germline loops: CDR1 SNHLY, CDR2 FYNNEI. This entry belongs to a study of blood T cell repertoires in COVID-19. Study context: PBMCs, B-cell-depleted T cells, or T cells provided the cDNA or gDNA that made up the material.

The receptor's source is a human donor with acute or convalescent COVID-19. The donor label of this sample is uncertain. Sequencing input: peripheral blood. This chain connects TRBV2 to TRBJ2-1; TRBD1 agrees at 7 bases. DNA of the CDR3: TGTGCCAGCAGTGAGGGACAGTCCGTGTACAATGAGCAGTTCTTC. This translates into CASSEGQSVYNEQFF.